The rows below give T cell receptor beta chains drawn from one sample of a study of T cells in localized non-small cell lung cancer. Assay: immunoSEQ multiplex PCR; the TCRdb copy retains only in-frame clones and omits some. This sample has tens of thousands of clones, with approximately 90% found just once. The specimen was peripheral blood, collected before any cancer treatment. The receptors derive from a male donor aged 60 or over with stage III squamous cell lung carcinoma. Each CDR3 is given with its conserved first and last residue. Each record gives: CDR3 protein, V gene, D gene. D genes are given only for firm matches.

CASRPDLTASGYTF	TRBV25-1	.
CASSGRTSEFTGELFF	TRBV4-2	TRBD2
CASSHPGGDEQFF	TRBV18	.
CASSLRVSGVRHEQYF	TRBV7-8	.
CASSIVGGEANVLTF	TRBV19	.
CASSIRSTGSYEQYF	TRBV18	.
CASSLASMNTEAFF	TRBV5-1	.
CAWSRFGLAGGLRSYNEQFF	TRBV30	TRBD2
CASSIDPVNTEAFF	TRBV19	.
CASIQDGNTGELFF	TRBV6-6	.
CASSSRGRGQGIYEQFF	TRBV7-9	TRBD1
CASSVGQGQETQYF	TRBV9	.
CASSLQGEGGYTF	TRBV19	TRBD1
CASSDSSSGANVLTF	TRBV2	.
CASSQFKALAGGTVTQYF	TRBV4-3	TRBD2
CASSPPALAGETQYF	TRBV18	TRBD2
CASSQGQSANTGELFF	TRBV4-2	TRBD1
CASSLRPYNEQFF	TRBV6-5	.
CASSLVTGGNQPQHF	TRBV7-2	.
CASSEGNRATEAFF	TRBV6-1	.